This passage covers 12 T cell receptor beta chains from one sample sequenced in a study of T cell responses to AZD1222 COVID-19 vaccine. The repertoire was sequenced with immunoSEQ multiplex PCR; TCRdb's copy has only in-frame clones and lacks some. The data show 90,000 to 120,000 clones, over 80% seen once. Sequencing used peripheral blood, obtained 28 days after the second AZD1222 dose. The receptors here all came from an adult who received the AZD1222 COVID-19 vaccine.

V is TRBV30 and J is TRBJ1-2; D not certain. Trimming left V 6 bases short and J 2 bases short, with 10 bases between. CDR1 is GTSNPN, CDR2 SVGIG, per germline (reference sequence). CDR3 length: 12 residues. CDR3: CACFRANYGYTF. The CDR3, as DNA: TGTGCCTGCTTCCGGGCCAACTATGGCTACACCTTC.

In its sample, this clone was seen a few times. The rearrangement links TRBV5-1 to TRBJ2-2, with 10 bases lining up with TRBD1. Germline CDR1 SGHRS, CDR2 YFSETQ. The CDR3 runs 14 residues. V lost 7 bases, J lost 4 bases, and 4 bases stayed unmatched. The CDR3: CASRQGASTGELFF. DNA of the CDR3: TGCGCCAGCCGACAGGGGGCGAGCACCGGGGAGCTGTTTTTT. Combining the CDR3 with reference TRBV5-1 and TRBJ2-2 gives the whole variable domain KAGVTQTPRYLIKTRGQQVTLSCSPISGHRSVSWYQQTPGQGLQFLFEYFSETQRNKGNFPGRFSGRQFSNSRSEMNVSTLELGDSALYLCASRQGASTGELFFGEGSRLTVL.

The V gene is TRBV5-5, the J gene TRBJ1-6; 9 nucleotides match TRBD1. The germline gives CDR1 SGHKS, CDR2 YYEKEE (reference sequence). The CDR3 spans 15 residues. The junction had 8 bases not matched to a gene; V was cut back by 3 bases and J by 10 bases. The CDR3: CASSSRTGGKSPLHF. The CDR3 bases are TGTGCCAGCAGCTCACGAACAGGGGGCAAATCACCCCTCCACTTT.

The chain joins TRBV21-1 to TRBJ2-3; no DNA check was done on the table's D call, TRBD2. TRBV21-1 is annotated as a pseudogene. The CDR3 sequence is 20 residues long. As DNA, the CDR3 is TGTGCCAGCAGCAAGATAACTAGCGGTAGCTTTTTGACTAGCACAGATACGCAGTATTTT. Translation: CASSKITSGSFLTSTDTQYF.

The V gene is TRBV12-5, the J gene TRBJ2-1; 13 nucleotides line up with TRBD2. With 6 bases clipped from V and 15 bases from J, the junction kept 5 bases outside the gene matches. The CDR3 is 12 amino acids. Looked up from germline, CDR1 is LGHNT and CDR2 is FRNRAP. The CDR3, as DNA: TGTGCTAGTGGACCGGGACTAGCGGGATTGTTCTTC. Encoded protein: CASGPGLAGLFF.

The CDR3 region has the DNA TGTGCCAGCAGTCGCCAGGGGGTCGGCTACGAGCAGTACTTC. It encodes CASSRQGVGYEQYF. V and J are TRBV27 and TRBJ2-7; 7 bases are a match to TRBD1. V was clipped by 5 bases and J by 3 bases; unmatched bases: 7. The germline V gene encodes CDR1 MNHEY and CDR2 SMNVEV (reference sequence). The CDR3 has 14 residues.

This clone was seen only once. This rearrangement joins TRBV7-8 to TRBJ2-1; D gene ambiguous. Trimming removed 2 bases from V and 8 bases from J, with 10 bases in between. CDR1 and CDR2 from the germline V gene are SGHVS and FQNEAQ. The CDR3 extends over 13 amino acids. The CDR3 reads CASSLKHTDEQFF. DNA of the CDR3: TGTGCCAGCAGCTTAAAACATACGGATGAGCAGTTCTTC.

The CDR3 protein is CASSFSGPLYQQYF. The CDR3 DNA is TGTGCCAGCAGTTTTTCCGGACCTCTCTATCAGCAGTACTTC. The V and J genes are TRBV6-5 and TRBJ2-7; no clear D gene. Germline V gene data show CDR1 as MNHEY and CDR2 as SVGAGI. The CDR3 has 14 amino acids. Trimming removed 4 bases at V and 8 bases at J, with 18 bases between.

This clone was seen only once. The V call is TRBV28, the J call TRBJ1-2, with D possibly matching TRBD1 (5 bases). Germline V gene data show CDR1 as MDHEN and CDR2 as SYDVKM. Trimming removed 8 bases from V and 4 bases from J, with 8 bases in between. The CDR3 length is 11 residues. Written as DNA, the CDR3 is TGTGCCAGCGGGGCAAGCTATGGCTACACCTTC. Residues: CASGASYGYTF.

CDR3 coding DNA: TGTGCCAGCAGCCCCGGGACAGGAGATGGCTACACCTTC. Translated: CASSPGTGDGYTF. This sequence joins TRBV5-6 and TRBJ1-2, with TRBD1 identical over 8 bases. The CDR3 contains 13 residues. CDR1 and CDR2 (germline): SGHDT, YYEEEE. V lost 4 bases and J lost 6; bases outside the gene matches: 5. Full variable domain (remainder filled in from reference TRBV5-6 and TRBJ1-2): DAGVTQSPTHLIKTRGQQVTLRCSPKSGHDTVSWYQQALGQGPQFIFQYYEEEERQRGNFPDRFSGHQFPNYSSELNVNALLLGDSALYLCASSPGTGDGYTFGSGTRLTVV.

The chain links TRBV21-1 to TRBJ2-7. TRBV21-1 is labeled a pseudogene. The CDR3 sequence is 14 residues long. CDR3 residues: CASRLPAASYEQYF. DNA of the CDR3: TGTGCCAGCAGGCTCCCGGCAGCCTCCTACGAGCAGTACTTC.

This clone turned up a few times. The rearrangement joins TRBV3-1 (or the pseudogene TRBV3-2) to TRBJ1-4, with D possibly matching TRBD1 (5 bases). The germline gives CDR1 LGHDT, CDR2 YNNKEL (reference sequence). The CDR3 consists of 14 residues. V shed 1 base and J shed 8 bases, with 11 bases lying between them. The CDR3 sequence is CASSQVGTSEKLFF. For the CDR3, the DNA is TGTGCCAGCAGCCAAGTTGGGACCTCAGAAAAACTGTTTTTT.